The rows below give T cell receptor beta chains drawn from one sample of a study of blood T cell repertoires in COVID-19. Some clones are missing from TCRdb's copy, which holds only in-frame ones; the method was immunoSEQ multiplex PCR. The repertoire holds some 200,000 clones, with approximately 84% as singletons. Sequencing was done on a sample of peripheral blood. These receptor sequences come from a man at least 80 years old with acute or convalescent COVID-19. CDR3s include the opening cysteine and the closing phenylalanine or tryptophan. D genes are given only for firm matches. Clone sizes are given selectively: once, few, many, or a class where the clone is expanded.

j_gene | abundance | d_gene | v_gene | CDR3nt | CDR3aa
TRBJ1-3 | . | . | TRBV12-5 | TGTGCAACCCAGGGTTCTGGAAACACCATATATTTT | CATQGSGNTIYF
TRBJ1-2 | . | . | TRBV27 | TGTGCCAGCAGCGCAGCACCAGGGCTGCAAGGCTACACCTTC | CASSAAPGLQGYTF
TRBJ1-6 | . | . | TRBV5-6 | TGTGCCAGCAGCTTGGTGGCAGGGCTAGATTCACCCCTCCACTTT | CASSLVAGLDSPLHF
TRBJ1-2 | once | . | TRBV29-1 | TGCAGCGTTGATCCGAGCTATGGCTACACCTTC | CSVDPSYGYTF
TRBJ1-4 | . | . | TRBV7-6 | TGTGCCAGCAGCTTCTCTTCGGGAGAAAAACTGTTTTTT | CASSFSSGEKLFF
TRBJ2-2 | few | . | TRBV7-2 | TGTGCCAGCAGCACGCAGGGCGCCACCGGGGAGCTGTTTTTT | CASSTQGATGELFF
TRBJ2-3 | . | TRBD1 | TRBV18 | TGTGCCAGCTCACCACTTATCGGGACAGGGAGCACAGATACGCAGTATTTT | CASSPLIGTGSTDTQYF
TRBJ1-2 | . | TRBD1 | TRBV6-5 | TGTGCCAGCAGTTACAGGGGGCCGGATTATGGCTACACCTTC | CASSYRGPDYGYTF
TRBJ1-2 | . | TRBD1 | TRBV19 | TGTGCCACTCGACAGGGGGCGCAATCAAACTATGGCTACACCTTC | CATRQGAQSNYGYTF
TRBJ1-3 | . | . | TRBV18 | TGTGCCAGCTCACCGCAGGGCCCGCCTGGAAACACCATATATTTT | CASSPQGPPGNTIYF
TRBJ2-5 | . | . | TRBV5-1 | TGCGCCAGCAGCGAAGACACCCCGCAAGAGACCCAGTACTTC | CASSEDTPQETQYF
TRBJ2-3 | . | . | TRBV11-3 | TGTGCCAGCAGCGCTGAGTCCGGGGATACGCAGTATTTT | CASSAESGDTQYF
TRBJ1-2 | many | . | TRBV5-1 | TGCGCCAGCAGTGACGGACAGATGGACTATGGCTACACCTTC | CASSDGQMDYGYTF
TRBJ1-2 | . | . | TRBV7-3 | TGTGCCAGCAGCTTAGCGGGCACTGGCTATGGCTACACCTTC | CASSLAGTGYGYTF
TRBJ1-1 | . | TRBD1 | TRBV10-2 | TGCGCCAGCAGTGAGCCAAGGACAGGGTTGAACACTGAAGCTTTCTTT | CASSEPRTGLNTEAFF
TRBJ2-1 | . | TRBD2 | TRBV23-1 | TGCGCCAGCAGTCAATCTTGGGAGGGGTTCCCCTACAATGAGCAGTTCTTC | CASSQSWEGFPYNEQFF
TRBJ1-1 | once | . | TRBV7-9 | TGTGCCAGCAGGCACAGGGACATGAACACTGAAGCTTTCTTT | CASRHRDMNTEAFF
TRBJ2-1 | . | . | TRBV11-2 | TGTGCCAGCAGCCCCCCAAACTCCTACAATGAGCAGTTCTTC | CASSPPNSYNEQFF
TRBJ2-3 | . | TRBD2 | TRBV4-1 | TGCGCCAGCAGCCGTGGACTAGCGGAACCCACAGATACGCAGTATTTT | CASSRGLAEPTDTQYF
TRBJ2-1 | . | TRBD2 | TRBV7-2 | TGTGCCAGCAGCGGAGGGACTAGCGGGAGAGGGACTTACAATGAGCAGTTCTTC | CASSGGTSGRGTYNEQFF
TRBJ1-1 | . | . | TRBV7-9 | TGTGCCAGCAGCTTAGGGCCCTTTGATGAAGCTTTCTTT | CASSLGPFDEAFF
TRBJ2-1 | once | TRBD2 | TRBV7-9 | TGTGCCAGCAGCTCTCCGGGACTCAGGACTAGCTCGAATGAGCAGTTCTTC | CASSSPGLRTSSNEQFF
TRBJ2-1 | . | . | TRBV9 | TGTGCCAGCAACAACTACCCTACAGGGAACAATGAGCAGTTCTTC | CASNNYPTGNNEQFF
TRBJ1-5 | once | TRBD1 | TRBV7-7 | TGTGCTAGCAGGGACAGGGGGCAACGGCCCCAGCATTTT | CASRDRGQRPQHF
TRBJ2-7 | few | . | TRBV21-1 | TGTGCCAGCAGCAATTCCCGACAGGGGGTATACGAGCAGTACTTC | CASSNSRQGVYEQYF
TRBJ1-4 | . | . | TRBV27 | TGTGCCAGCAGTTTGCTTAGGACACCCGAAAAACTGTTTTTT | CASSLLRTPEKLFF
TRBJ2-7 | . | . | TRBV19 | TGTGCCAGTAGTATGCGACAGTTCCCGACCTACGAGCAGTACTTC | CASSMRQFPTYEQYF
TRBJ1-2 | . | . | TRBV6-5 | TGTGCCATCGACTTTGGGACATTTGGCTACACCTTC | CAIDFGTFGYTF
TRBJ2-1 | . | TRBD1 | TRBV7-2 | TGTGCCAGCAGCCAGGACAGGGGGCATGAGCAGTTCTTC | CASSQDRGHEQFF
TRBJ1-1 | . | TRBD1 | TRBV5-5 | TGTGCCAGCAGCTCGACAGGGGGCGGGTGGACTGAAGCTTTCTTT | CASSSTGGGWTEAFF
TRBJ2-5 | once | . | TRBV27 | TGTGCCAGCCGAGATTCGGGTCGAGAGACCCAGTACTTC | CASRDSGRETQYF
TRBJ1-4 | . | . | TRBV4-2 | TGTGCCAGCAGCCAAGATAGGCAGGGAAGGGAAAAACTGTTTTTT | CASSQDRQGREKLFF
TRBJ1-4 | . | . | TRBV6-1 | TGTGCCAGCAGTGACGAGTTGATTGCAACTAATGAAAAACTGTTTTTT | CASSDELIATNEKLFF
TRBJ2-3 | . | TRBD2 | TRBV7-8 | TGTGCCAGCAGCTTAGTTGCGGGAGGGCCAAGGCCCCGCAATACGCAGTATTTT | CASSLVAGGPRPRNTQYF
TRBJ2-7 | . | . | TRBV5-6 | TGTGCCAGCAGCTTGCGGCCAGGGGGGTCCTACGAGCAGTACTTC | CASSLRPGGSYEQYF
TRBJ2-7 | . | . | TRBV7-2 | TGTGCCAGCAGCTCGAACCGCCCCACAGGGGAGCAGTACTTC | CASSSNRPTGEQYF
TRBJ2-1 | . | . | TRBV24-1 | TGTGCCACCAGTGATTTGAGGGGCGGCCGTTCCTACAATGAGCAGTTCTTC | CATSDLRGGRSYNEQFF
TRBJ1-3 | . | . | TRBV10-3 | TGTGCCATCAGTGAACCCGGAGAGCAAGGAAACACCATATATTTT | CAISEPGEQGNTIYF
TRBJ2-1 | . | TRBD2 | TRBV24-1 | TGTGCCACCAGTGATTTAGCTATCCCTAGCGGGGAGCAGTTCTTC | CATSDLAIPSGEQFF
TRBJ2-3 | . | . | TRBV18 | TGTGCCAGCTCACCTCCGGTGAGCACAGATACGCAGTATTTT | CASSPPVSTDTQYF
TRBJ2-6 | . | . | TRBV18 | TGTGCCAGCTCACCACTTGAGGGAAAGGGGGCCAACGTCCTGACTTTC | CASSPLEGKGANVLTF
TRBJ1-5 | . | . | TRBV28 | TGTGCCAGCAGCCCCCTCGTCTCGCCCCAGCATTTT | CASSPLVSPQHF
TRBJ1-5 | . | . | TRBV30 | TGTGCCTGGAGTGTAGACAACAATCAGCCCCAGCATTTT | CAWSVDNNQPQHF
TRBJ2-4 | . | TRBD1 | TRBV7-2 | TGTGCCAGCAGCTTAGCATGGGCAGGGGGAGCCAAAAACATTCAGTACTTC | CASSLAWAGGAKNIQYF
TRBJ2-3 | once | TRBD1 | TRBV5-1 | TGCGCCAGCAGCAGACTGACAGGGGGCCTAAGCACAGATACGCAGTATTTT | CASSRLTGGLSTDTQYF